This TCR beta chain emerged from a study of T cell repertoires in cytomegalovirus infection. Overall study: Selected CMV epitopes included recently identified HLA-C-restricted ones as well as well-studied HLA-B-restricted ones. Public TCR beta signatures marked donors with CMV infection and the matching HLA.

TCRdb re-derived calls from the reads in MiXCR, one entry per CDR3 protein. The sample carries some 940,000 distinct CDR3 sequences, 30% to 40% recorded once. Worth noting for this clonotype: Its antigen is as yet unknown.

Sequenced here: cultured CD8+ T cells from PBMCs, sampled from culture after CMV antigen stimulation. The clonotype was recovered from a human donor in good health (CMV status not recorded). Some clones in this sample may be carry-over from other donors' samples.

In DNA form, the CDR3 reads TGTGCCAGCAGTAGCCGGGACAGGGGGCCCCTATTTAATGAAAAACTGTTTTTT. Translating gives CASSSRDRGPLFNEKLFF. The chain links TRBV6-6 to TRBJ1-4; TRBD1 matches 12 bases. Per germline, CDR1 MNHNY and CDR2 SVGAGI (reference sequence). The CDR3 is made up of 18 amino acids. The V gene end was trimmed by 5 bases and the J gene end by 4 bases; junction bases not matched to a gene: 11.